This T cell receptor (beta chain) was retrieved from a study of T cells after yellow fever vaccination. The length of the CDR3 is 16 residues. V lost 1 base, J lost 4 bases, and 7 bases stayed unmatched. Germline lookup yields CDR1 SGHTA and CDR2 FQGNSA. This clonotype has ten or more counts. As yet, its antigen is unknown. Synthesis of TCR cDNA relied on 5'RACE template switching, which attached a universal primer site and UMIs. A single record per CDR3 protein comes from TCRdb applying MiXCR to the 5' RACE reads. The sample records 450,000 to 650,000 distinct CDR3 sequences, approximately 15% being singletons. Regarding the study as a whole: Booster samples showed a return of most primary-vaccination clones (around 96% CD4, 70% to 90% CD8). Peaking faster, on day 5 versus 15, the secondary response was nonetheless weaker. There was a possibility that FACS-sorted repertoires contained abundant clonotypes contaminating from the bulk population.

The TCR comes from a man younger than 40 who received the YFV17D yellow fever vaccine. The source was PBMCs, collected on the day of the yellow fever booster vaccination. The gene calls are TRBV7-2 and TRBJ2-1, with 7 bases that match TRBD2. The CDR3 nucleotides are TGTGCCAGCAGCTTAGGGGAGGGACCCCGTTACAATGAGCAGTTCTTC. This codes for CASSLGEGPRYNEQFF.